This T cell receptor (beta chain) came from a study of regulatory and conventional T cells in RAG deficiency. Regarding the study as a whole: Shorter CDR3s in all patient subsets; >80% Treg-Tconv overlap in Omenn. Shannon entropy fell and Simpson indices rose in RAG-deficient patients. Compared with controls, unique Treg TCR beta sequences dropped roughly 100-fold in Omenn syndrome and CID/AS.

In regard to this clone: The target antigen is unknown.

Assay used: immunoSEQ multiplex PCR; TCRdb lists only in-frame clones, some missing. This repertoire shows 25,000 to 35,000 clones, 90% to 96% found once; its top ten account for over 0.35%. Germline assignment: CDR1 MDHEN and CDR2 SYDVKM. The CDR3 has 16 amino acids. The J segment lost 5 bases and the V segment lost 4 bases, leaving 7 bases of the junction unmatched. Genomic DNA came from blood conventional CD4+ T cells gated CD25-low CD127-high. These same data were also listed under a study on regulatory T cells. That study adds: Amplification used 52 TRBV primers and 13 TRBJ primers. Patient repertoires had restricted TRB V-J pairs and skewed V and J usage, most in Tregs.

The sample comprised CD25- CD4+ T cells sorted from blood. The V call is TRBV28, the J call TRBJ2-3, with 12 nucleotides matching TRBD2. This sequence originates from a human donor in good health. The DNA for the CDR3 is TGTGCCAGCAGTTCTCGACTAGCGGGAGCCCTAGATACGCAGTATTTT. The encoded protein is CASSSRLAGALDTQYF.